Sequencing of this T cell receptor (beta chain) was carried out in a study of a mutant IDH1 vaccine in newly diagnosed glioma. TCRdb's table, derived via immunoSEQ multiplex PCR, lists solely in-frame clones and lacks some. The repertoire holds around 100,000 clones, with about nine tenths as singletons. Germline loops: CDR1 SNHLY, CDR2 FYNNEI. Trimming at V came to 6 bases and at J to 12 bases, leaving 7 bases not matched to a gene. This CDR3 is 11 amino acids long. On this clone: Its antigen is currently unknown.

Sample time point: week 11, during vaccination. Every vaccine dose comprised 300 ug of mutant IDH1 20-mer peptide plus topical imiquimod. The receptor was isolated from a woman in her forties or fifties with glioma. Specimen: PBMCs, collected from a glioma patient whose treatment included an IDH1 peptide vaccine. The chain employs TRBV2 and TRBJ1-1; the match to TRBD1 covers 7 bases. Here the CDR3 DNA reads TGTGCCAGCAGCTATGACAGGGAGACTTTCTTT. Translated: CASSYDRETFF.